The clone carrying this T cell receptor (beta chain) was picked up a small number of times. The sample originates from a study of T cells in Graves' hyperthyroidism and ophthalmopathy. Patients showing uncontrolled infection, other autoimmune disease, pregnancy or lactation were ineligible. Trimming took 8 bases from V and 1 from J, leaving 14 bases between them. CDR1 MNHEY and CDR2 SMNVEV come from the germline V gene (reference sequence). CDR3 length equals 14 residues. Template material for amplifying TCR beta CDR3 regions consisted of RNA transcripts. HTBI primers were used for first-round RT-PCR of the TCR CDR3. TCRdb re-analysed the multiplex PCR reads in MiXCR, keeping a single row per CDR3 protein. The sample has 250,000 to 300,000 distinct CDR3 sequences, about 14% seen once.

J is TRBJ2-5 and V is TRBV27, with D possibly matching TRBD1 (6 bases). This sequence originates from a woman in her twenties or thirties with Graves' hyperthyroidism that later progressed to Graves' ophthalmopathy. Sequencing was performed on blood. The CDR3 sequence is CASGPPGVQETQYF. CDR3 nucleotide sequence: TGTGCCAGCGGGCCTCCAGGGGTCCAAGAGACCCAGTACTTC.